This paragraph covers one T cell receptor (beta chain) sequence. The sample originates from a study of T cell changes during pregnancy in multiple sclerosis. This CDR3 is 14 amino acids long. Losses at the gene ends were 2 bases for V and 6 bases for J; bases not matched to a gene: 3. CDR1 and CDR2 (germline): MGHDK, SYGVNS. Profiled with immunoSEQ multiplex PCR; TCRdb holds only in-frame clones, not every one. The top ten hold approximately 2.8% of the sample, which has about 59,000 clones, about 93% seen once. The sequence was collected from a female donor in good health, enrolled as a control in a pregnancy study. J is TRBJ2-1 and V is TRBV25-1, with 8 bases matching TRBD2. The source was peripheral blood, collected in the third trimester of pregnancy. For the CDR3, the DNA is TGTGCCAGCAGTGAACCCGGGGGGGCCAATGAGCAGTTCTTC. Translating it yields CASSEPGGANEQFF.